What follows is one T cell receptor (beta chain) and its context. The authors' processing: Estimates of nucleated cell counts were drawn from the amplification of reference gene primers. Method: immunoSEQ multiplex PCR; TCRdb's copy keeps in-frame clones and lacks some. The V and J calls and the clone size are those of that table, but D and trimming were determined from the DNA. The repertoire has nearly 200,000 clones, nearly 90% of them found once; the top ten carry approximately 5.6%. These data originate in a study of blood T cell repertoires in COVID-19. Study details: Spain, Italy and the United States supplied samples that represented acute and convalescent COVID-19.

This clonotype originated in a middle-aged woman who had recovered from COVID-19. Sample: peripheral blood.

CDR3 region: CASSPRGADTEAFF. The CDR3 DNA sequence: TGTGCCAGCAGCCCCAGGGGGGCGGACACTGAAGCTTTCTTT. This chain uses TRBV7-2 with TRBJ1-1; 7 bases fit TRBD1. J lost 3 bases, V lost 5 bases, and 6 bases had no gene match. Germline-derived CDR1 and CDR2 are SGHTA and FQGNSA. The CDR3 consists of 14 residues.